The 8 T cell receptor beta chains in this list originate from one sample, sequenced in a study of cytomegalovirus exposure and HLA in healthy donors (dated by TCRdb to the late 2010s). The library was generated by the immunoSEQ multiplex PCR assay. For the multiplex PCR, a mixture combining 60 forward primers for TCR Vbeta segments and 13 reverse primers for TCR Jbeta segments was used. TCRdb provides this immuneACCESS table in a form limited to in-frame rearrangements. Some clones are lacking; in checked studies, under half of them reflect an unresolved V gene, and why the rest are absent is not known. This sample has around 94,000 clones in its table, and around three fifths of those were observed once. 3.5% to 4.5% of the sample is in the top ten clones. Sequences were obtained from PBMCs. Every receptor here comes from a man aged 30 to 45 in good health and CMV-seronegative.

The CDR3 nucleotides read TGTGCCACGCGGGCGGAATCCTACGAGCAGTACTTC. This gives the protein CATRAESYEQYF. The J gene is TRBJ2-7, the V gene TRBV18, with TRBD2 as a possible D gene (5 bases). With 10 bases removed from V and 1 base from J, the gap between germline ends came to 11 bases. There are 12 residues in the CDR3. Germline CDR1 KGHSH, CDR2 LQKENI.

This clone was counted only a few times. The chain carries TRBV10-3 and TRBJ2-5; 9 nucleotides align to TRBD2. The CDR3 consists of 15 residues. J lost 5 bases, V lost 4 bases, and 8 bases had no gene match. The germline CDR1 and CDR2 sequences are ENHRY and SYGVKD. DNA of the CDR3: TGTGCCATCAGTGGGATCGAGCGGGGGGAGGAGACCCAGTACTTC. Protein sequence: CAISGIERGEETQYF.

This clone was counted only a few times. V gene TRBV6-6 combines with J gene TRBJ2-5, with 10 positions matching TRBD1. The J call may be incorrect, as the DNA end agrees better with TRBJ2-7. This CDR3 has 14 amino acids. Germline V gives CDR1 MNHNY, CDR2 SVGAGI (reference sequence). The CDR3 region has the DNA TGTGCCAGCAGGGACAGGGGGGTTAGCTACGAGCAGTACTTC. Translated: CASRDRGVSYEQYF.

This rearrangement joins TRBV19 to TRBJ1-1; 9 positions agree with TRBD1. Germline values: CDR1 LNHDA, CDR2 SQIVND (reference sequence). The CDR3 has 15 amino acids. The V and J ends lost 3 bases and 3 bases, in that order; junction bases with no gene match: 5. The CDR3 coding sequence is TGTGCCAGTAGTATGCTTACAGGGGGCCACACTGAAGCTTTCTTT. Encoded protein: CASSMLTGGHTEAFF.

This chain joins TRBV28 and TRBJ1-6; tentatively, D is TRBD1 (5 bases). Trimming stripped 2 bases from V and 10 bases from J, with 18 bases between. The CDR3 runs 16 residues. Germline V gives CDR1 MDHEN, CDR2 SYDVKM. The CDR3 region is CASSLRDAWRGSPLHF. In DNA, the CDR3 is TGTGCCAGCAGTTTAAGGGACGCCTGGCGGGGATCACCCCTCCACTTT. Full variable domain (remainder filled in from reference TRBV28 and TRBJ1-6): DVKVTQSSRYLVKRTGEKVFLECVQDMDHENMFWYRQDPGLGLRLIYFSYDVKMKEKGDIPEGYSVSREKKERFSLILESASTNQTSMYLCASSLRDAWRGSPLHFGNGTRLTVT.

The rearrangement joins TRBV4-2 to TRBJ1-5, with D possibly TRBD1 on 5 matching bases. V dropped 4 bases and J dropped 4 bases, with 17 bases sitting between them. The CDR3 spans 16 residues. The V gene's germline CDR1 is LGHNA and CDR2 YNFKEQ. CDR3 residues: CASSRETWGENQPQHF. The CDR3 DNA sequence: TGTGCCAGCAGCCGAGAGACCTGGGGGGAGAATCAGCCCCAGCATTTT.

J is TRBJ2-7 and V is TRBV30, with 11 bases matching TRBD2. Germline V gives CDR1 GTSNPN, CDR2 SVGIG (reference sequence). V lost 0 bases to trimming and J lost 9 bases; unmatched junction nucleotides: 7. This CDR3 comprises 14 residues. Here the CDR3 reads CAWSVGGSGRGQYF. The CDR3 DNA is TGTGCCTGGAGTGTCGGTGGTAGCGGGAGGGGGCAGTACTTC.

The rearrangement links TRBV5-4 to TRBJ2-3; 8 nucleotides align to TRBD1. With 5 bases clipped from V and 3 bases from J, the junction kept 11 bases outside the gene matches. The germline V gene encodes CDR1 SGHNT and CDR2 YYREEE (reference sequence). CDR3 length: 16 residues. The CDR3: CASRVDVGQGTDTQYF. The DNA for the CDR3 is TGTGCCAGCAGGGTTGACGTAGGACAGGGAACAGATACGCAGTATTTT.